The subject of this entry is one T cell receptor beta chain. What it binds is unknown. The CDR3 contains 15 residues. Germline trimming cut 11 bases from V and 6 bases from J; bases unmatched to any gene: 13. Germline-derived CDR1 and CDR2 are ENHRY and SYGVKD. Using immunoSEQ multiplex PCR, the repertoire was profiled, and TCRdb retains in-frame clones only, with some absent. In the table there are about 50,000 clones, roughly 85% of which are singletons. This specimen belongs to a study of glioma-infiltrating T cells after dendritic cell vaccination. As for the study in general: Glioblastoma patients came from Phase I and II dendritic cell vaccination trials. General observations from the study: Patients with more pretreatment TILs had longer time to progression and survival.

PBMC were collected before vaccination, two weeks after the third vaccination, and at progression. The V and J genes are TRBV10-3 and TRBJ1-2; 12 bases line up with TRBD1. Sample: blood, taken before dendritic cell vaccination. The sequence came from a human donor with glioblastoma. The CDR3 DNA is TGTGCCGCCGCCCCGGGACAGGGGGCGCCGGATGGCTACACCTTC. Amino acid sequence: CAAAPGQGAPDGYTF.